Shown below are 13 T cell receptor beta chains from a single sample sequenced in a study of blood T cell repertoires in COVID-19. This table comes from immunoSEQ multiplex PCR, and its TCRdb copy is limited to in-frame clones, with some not included. Among some 200,000 clones listed, approximately 81% were seen once. The specimen sequenced was peripheral blood. All receptors derive from a man aged 45-65 years who had recovered from COVID-19.

This clone was detected a few times. V gene TRBV9 combines with J gene TRBJ1-3; unclear D gene. The V gene lost 0 bases and the J gene lost 0 bases, with 4 bases spanning the gap. The CDR3 has 14 amino acids. Germline CDR1 is SGDLS and CDR2 is YYNGEE. CDR3 amino acids: CASSVDYSGNTIYF. The DNA for the CDR3 is TGTGCCAGCAGCGTAGACTACTCTGGAAACACCATATATTTT.

The chain combines TRBV2 with TRBJ2-1; D is unclear. V was trimmed by 3 bases and J by 12 bases, leaving 21 bases between them. Germline CDR1 is SNHLY and CDR2 is FYNNEI. This CDR3 region has 15 residues. The CDR3 bases are TGTGCCAGCAGTGATGAGATAAGAGCCTCACTTAGGCAGTTCTTC. It specifies CASSDEIRASLRQFF.

The J gene is TRBJ2-1, the V gene TRBV11-2, with a possible D match to TRBD1 (5 bases). This CDR3 comprises 17 residues. Germline lookup yields CDR1 SGHAT and CDR2 FQNNGV. V was trimmed by 0 bases and J by 2 bases, leaving 14 bases between them. The CDR3 loop is CASSLDFYRPPYNEQFF. In DNA, the CDR3 is TGTGCCAGCAGCTTAGATTTTTACAGGCCCCCCTACAATGAGCAGTTCTTC. The full variable domain, completed using reference TRBV11-2 and TRBJ2-1, is EAGVAQSPRYKIIEKRQSVAFWCNPISGHATLYWYQQILGQGPKLLIQFQNNGVVDDSQLPKDRFSAERLKGVDSTLKIQPAKLEDSAVYLCASSLDFYRPPYNEQFFGPGTRLTVL.

The chain has TRBV9 and TRBJ1-3; D remains unclear. Germline values: CDR1 SGDLS, CDR2 YYNGEE. The CDR3 runs to 14 residues. With 0 bases removed from V and 9 bases from J, the gap between germline ends came to 13 bases. CDR3 amino acids: CASSVGRVTSTIYF. Written as DNA, the CDR3 is TGTGCCAGCAGCGTAGGGAGGGTTACGAGCACCATATATTTT.

The chain employs TRBV5-1 and TRBJ2-5; D might be TRBD2 (6 bases). The V end lost 0 bases, the J end lost 3 bases, and 9 bases lay between the germline ends. CDR1 and CDR2 (germline): SGHRS, YFSETQ. The CDR3 has 14 residues. CDR3 nucleotide sequence: TGCGCCAGCAGCTTGGGGGACTCGGAAGAGACCCAGTACTTC. Its protein is CASSLGDSEETQYF.

This CDR3 reads CASSFPVGGKGSVPGELFF. CDR3 DNA sequence: TGTGCCAGCAGTTTCCCTGTGGGGGGTAAAGGCTCCGTTCCCGGGGAGCTGTTTTTT. V usage is TRBV28 and J usage is TRBJ2-2; a possible D gene is TRBD2 (6 bases). Germline loops: CDR1 MDHEN, CDR2 SYDVKM. The CDR3 spans 19 residues. Trimming took off 3 bases at V and 6 bases at J, with 26 bases between the two ends.

The chain joins TRBV7-9 to TRBJ2-5; 9 bases are a match to TRBD1. The germline V gene has CDR1 SEHNR and CDR2 FQNEAQ (reference sequence). The ends lost 5 bases at V and 3 bases at J; junction bases unmatched: 4. This CDR3 is built from 14 residues. This chain's CDR3 is CASSGTGTEETQYF. The CDR3 nucleotides read TGTGCCAGCAGCGGGACAGGGACTGAAGAGACCCAGTACTTC. The variable domain in full, completed from reference TRBV7-9 and TRBJ2-5, reads DTGVSQNPRHKITKRGQNVTFRCDPISEHNRLYWYRQTLGQGPEFLTYFQNEAQLEKSRLLSDRFSAERPKGSFSTLEIQRTEQGDSAMYLCASSGTGTEETQYFGPGTRLLVL.

The chain employs TRBV6-5 and TRBJ2-7; D is perhaps TRBD2 (5 bases). The CDR3 has 12 amino acids. Trimming cost V 5 bases and J 3 bases, with 8 bases left between them. Germline CDR1 and CDR2: MNHEY and SVGAGI. CDR3: CASSLSGYEQYF. For the CDR3, the DNA is TGTGCCAGCAGTCTAAGCGGCTACGAGCAGTACTTC.

V gene TRBV19 combines with J gene TRBJ1-4; 9 bases match TRBD1. V was pared by 5 bases and J by 2 bases, with 3 bases of the junction left unmatched. The CDR3 loop spans 15 amino acids. Germline values: CDR1 LNHDA, CDR2 SQIVND (reference sequence). In DNA form, the CDR3 reads TGTGCCAGTAGTTCAGGACAGGGGACTAATGAAAAACTGTTTTTT. This codes for CASSSGQGTNEKLFF.

The chain carries TRBV14 and TRBJ1-6, with 7 positions matching TRBD1. The V gene's germline CDR1 is SGHDN and CDR2 FVKESK. The junction had 13 bases not matched to a gene; V was cut back by 0 bases and J by 14 bases. The CDR3 is made up of 16 amino acids. CDR3 residues: CASSQDTGASFKALHF. The CDR3, as DNA: TGTGCCAGCAGCCAAGATACAGGGGCCTCATTCAAGGCCCTCCACTTT.

This rearrangement joins TRBV27 to TRBJ2-7; no definite D call. This CDR3 is 14 amino acids long. V lost 6 bases to trimming and J lost 0 bases, with 12 bases between them. From germline, CDR1 is MNHEY and CDR2 SMNVEV (reference sequence). CDR3 in DNA: TGTGCCAGCAGCCAAAGGAGAACCTCCTACGAGCAGTACTTC. It yields the protein CASSQRRTSYEQYF.

The rearrangement uses TRBV27 and TRBJ2-5, with 7 bases that match TRBD1. Germline assignment: CDR1 MNHEY and CDR2 SMNVEV (reference sequence). CDR3 size: 16 residues. The V gene end was trimmed by 5 bases and the J gene end by 5 bases; junction bases not matched to a gene: 14. CDR3 residues: CASSARQGKRRETQYF. The CDR3 bases are TGTGCCAGCAGTGCCCGACAGGGCAAGAGGAGGGAGACCCAGTACTTC.

The gene calls are TRBV4-2 and TRBJ1-1; TRBD1 aligns across 11 bases. Germline V lookup: CDR1 LGHNA, CDR2 YNFKEQ. The ends lost 2 bases at V and 6 bases at J; junction bases unmatched: 11. This CDR3 is 17 amino acids long. For the CDR3, the DNA is TGTGCCAGCAGCCAATCCGGGACAGGGGGATCCGAGGCTGAAGCTTTCTTT. It yields the protein CASSQSGTGGSEAEAFF.